This T cell receptor (beta chain) was found in a study of blood T cells in healthy people across ages. Study observations and caveats: When set beside aged donors, long-lived donors presented more naive CD4+ cells and higher diversity. Age showed a roughly linear inverse relationship with TCR beta diversity per million T cells.

A remark on this clonotype: The antigen is unknown.

Primed by a sample-barcoded 5' primer and a J-beta primer mix, a second PCR proceeded for roughly 6 to 12 cycles. In TCRdb, the 5' RACE reads were re-called with MiXCR into one record per CDR3 protein. The sample contains 650,000 to 1,000,000 distinct CDR3 sequences, under 40% of which appear only once. Germline-derived CDR1 and CDR2 are LNHDA and SQIVND (reference sequence). V was cut by 3 bases and J by 3 bases, with 8 bases left in between. This CDR3 contains 13 residues. This sequence originates from a man aged 18 to 30 in good health. J is TRBJ2-5 and V is TRBV19, with D unclear. Source material: blood. This CDR3 reads CASSIVTEETQYF. The CDR3 nucleotides read TGTGCCAGTAGTATTGTGACCGAAGAGACCCAGTACTTC.